This T cell receptor (beta chain) is from a study of CD8 T cells in Susac syndrome. Sequencing targeted TCR beta in blood CD8+ and CD4+ T cells. An input of about 0.45 to 1 ug of RNA was subjected to reverse transcription using random hexamers. TCRdb used MiXCR to reprocess the immunoSEQ multiplex PCR reads, holding one entry per CDR3 protein. The data hold 350,000 to 550,000 distinct CDR3 sequences, with about 85% observed a single time. CDR1 SEHNR and CDR2 FQNEAQ come from the germline V gene (reference sequence). V trimming: 5 bases; J trimming: 4 bases; junction bases outside the gene matches: 5. This CDR3 contains 14 residues.

The clonotype was recovered from a human donor with multiple sclerosis. This chain uses TRBV7-9 with TRBJ1-1; 9 bases fit TRBD1. Sequencing was done on a sample of CD8+ T cells from PBMCs. The CDR3 region is CASSPVDRGTEAFF. Written as DNA, the CDR3 is TGTGCCAGCAGCCCCGTGGACAGGGGCACTGAAGCTTTCTTT. Full variable domain (outside the CDR3, taken from reference TRBV7-9 and TRBJ1-1): DTGVSQNPRHKITKRGQNVTFRCDPISEHNRLYWYRQTLGQGPEFLTYFQNEAQLEKSRLLSDRFSAERPKGSFSTLEIQRTEQGDSAMYLCASSPVDRGTEAFFGQGTRLTVV.